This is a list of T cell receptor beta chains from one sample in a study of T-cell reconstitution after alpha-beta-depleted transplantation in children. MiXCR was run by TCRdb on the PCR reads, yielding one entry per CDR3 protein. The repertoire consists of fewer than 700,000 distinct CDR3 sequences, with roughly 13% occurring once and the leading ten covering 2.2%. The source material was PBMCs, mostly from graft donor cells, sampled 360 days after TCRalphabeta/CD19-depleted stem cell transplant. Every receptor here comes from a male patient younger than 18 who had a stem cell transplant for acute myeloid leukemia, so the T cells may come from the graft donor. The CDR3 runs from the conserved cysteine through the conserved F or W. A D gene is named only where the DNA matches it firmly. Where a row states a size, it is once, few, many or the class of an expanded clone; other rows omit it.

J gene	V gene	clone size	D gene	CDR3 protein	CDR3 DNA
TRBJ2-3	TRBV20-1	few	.	CSARDRGKSMDTQYF	TGCAGTGCTAGAGATCGCGGGAAGTCAATGGATACGCAGTATTTT
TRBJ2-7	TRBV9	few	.	CASSVDGQGYEQYF	TGTGCCAGCAGCGTAGATGGTCAGGGGTACGAGCAGTACTTC
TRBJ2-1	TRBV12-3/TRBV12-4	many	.	CASSPRVWANEQFF	TGTGCCAGCAGTCCTAGGGTGTGGGCCAATGAGCAGTTCTTC
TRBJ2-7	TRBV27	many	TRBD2	CASSFVTSGSYEQYF	TGTGCCAGCAGTTTCGTTACTAGCGGGAGTTACGAGCAGTACTTC
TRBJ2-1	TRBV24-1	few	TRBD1	CATSDDREYNEQFF	TGTGCCACCAGTGATGACAGGGAGTACAATGAGCAGTTCTTC
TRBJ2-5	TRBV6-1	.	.	CASRSWGAAYQETQYF	TGTGCCAGCAGATCGTGGGGGGCGGCGTACCAAGAGACCCAGTACTTC
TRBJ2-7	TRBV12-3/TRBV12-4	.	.	CASSTGLQYEQYF	TGTGCCAGCAGTACGGGACTCCAATACGAGCAGTACTTC
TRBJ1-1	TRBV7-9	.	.	CASSLEMTTHMNTEAFF	TGTGCCAGCAGCTTAGAAATGACAACCCACATGAACACTGAAGCTTTCTTT
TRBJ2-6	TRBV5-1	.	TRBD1	CASSFGTGRSGANVLTF	TGCGCCAGCAGCTTCGGGACAGGGCGGTCTGGGGCCAACGTCCTGACTTTC
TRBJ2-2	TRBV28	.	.	CASTHRGNTGELFF	TGTGCCAGCACCCACCGGGGGAACACCGGGGAGCTGTTTTTT
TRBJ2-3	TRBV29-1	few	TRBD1	CSVDYHRGDTQYF	TGCAGCGTTGACTACCACAGGGGGGATACGCAGTATTTT
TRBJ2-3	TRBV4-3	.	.	CASSQGEGGDTQYF	TGCGCCAGCAGCCAAGGGGAAGGGGGAGATACGCAGTATTTT
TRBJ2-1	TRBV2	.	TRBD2	CASKRLAGAPSSYNEQFF	TGTGCCAGTAAACGACTAGCGGGTGCCCCCAGCTCCTACAATGAGCAGTTCTTC
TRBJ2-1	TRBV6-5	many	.	CASSRPGVRGFSGEQFF	TGTGCCAGCAGCCGCCCTGGGGTCCGCGGGTTTAGCGGTGAGCAGTTCTTC
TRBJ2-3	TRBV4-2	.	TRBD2	CASSQPGLAGSTDTQYF	TGTGCCAGCAGCCAACCGGGACTAGCGGGGAGCACAGATACGCAGTATTTT
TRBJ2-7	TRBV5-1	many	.	CASSLEVTYYEQYF	TGCGCCAGCAGCTTGGAGGTCACCTACTACGAGCAGTACTTC
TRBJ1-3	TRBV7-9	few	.	CASSLAFRGPGNTIYF	TGTGCCAGCAGCTTAGCGTTTCGGGGGCCAGGAAACACCATATATTTT
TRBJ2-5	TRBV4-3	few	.	CASSQDAQGILLKVETQYF	TGCGCCAGCAGCCAAGATGCCCAGGGGATCCTACTAAAAGTGGAGACCCAGTACTTC
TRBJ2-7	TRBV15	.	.	CATSREGAGYEQYF	TGTGCCACCAGCAGAGAGGGCGCCGGCTACGAGCAGTACTTC
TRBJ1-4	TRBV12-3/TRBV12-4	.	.	CATGGRGEKLFF	TGTGCCACCGGTGGCAGGGGTGAAAAACTGTTTTTT
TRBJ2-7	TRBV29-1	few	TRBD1	CSVAGTVSSYEQYF	TGCAGCGTTGCGGGGACAGTTAGCTCCTACGAGCAGTACTTC
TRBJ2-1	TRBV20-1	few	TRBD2	CSARVPSGILFNEQFF	TGCAGTGCTAGAGTTCCTAGCGGGATTCTATTCAATGAGCAGTTCTTC
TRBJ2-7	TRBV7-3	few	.	CASSALEKQYF	TGTGCCAGCAGCGCCCTGGAGAAGCAGTACTTC
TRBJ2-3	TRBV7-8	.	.	CASSLARWGRGYTQYF	TGTGCCAGCAGCTTAGCGAGGTGGGGGAGGGGGTATACGCAGTATTTT
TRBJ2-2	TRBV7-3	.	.	CASSPLSGVGELFF	TGTGCCAGCAGCCCCCTGTCCGGGGTCGGGGAGCTGTTTTTT
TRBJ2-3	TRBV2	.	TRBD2	CASSPGTSGTGADTQYF	TGTGCCAGCAGCCCAGGGACTAGCGGGACTGGGGCAGATACGCAGTATTTT
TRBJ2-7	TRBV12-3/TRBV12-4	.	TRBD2	CASSLRGRAHYEQYF	TGTGCCAGCAGTTTACGCGGGAGGGCCCACTACGAGCAGTACTTC
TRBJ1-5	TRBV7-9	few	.	CASSLDQGIQPQHF	TGTGCCAGCAGCTTAGATCAGGGTATTCAGCCCCAGCATTTT
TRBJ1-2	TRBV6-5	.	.	CASSSWGGIGGYTF	TGTGCCAGCAGTTCCTGGGGAGGTATCGGTGGCTACACCTTC
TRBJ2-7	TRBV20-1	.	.	CSAFYRGHEQYF	TGCAGTGCATTTTATCGGGGGCACGAGCAGTACTTC
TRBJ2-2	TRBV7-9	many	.	CASSLFTQTGELFF	TGTGCCAGCAGCTTATTCACGCAAACCGGGGAGCTGTTTTTT
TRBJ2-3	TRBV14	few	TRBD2	CASSPWTSGTGTSTDTQYF	TGTGCCAGCAGCCCCTGGACTAGCGGGACCGGCACTAGCACAGATACGCAGTATTTT
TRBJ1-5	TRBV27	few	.	CASSLEGNEPQHF	TGTGCCAGCAGTTTAGAGGGAAATGAGCCCCAGCATTTT